This T cell receptor (beta chain) was documented in a study of T cell responses to AZD1222 COVID-19 vaccine. Overall study: Both about-4-week and about-12-week second-dose recipients were combined. Study observations and caveats: Repertoires were sampled only after the peak T cell response. Clonal diversity may have been underestimated, and the donors were mostly white British, with more females than males.

As regards this clone: Its specificity is not known.

Per the germline V gene, CDR1 is SGHVS and CDR2 is FQNEAQ. The CDR3 has 14 amino acids. V was shortened by 5 bases and J by 0 bases, with 10 bases between the two germline ends. The method was immunoSEQ multiplex PCR; TCRdb's version includes in-frame clones alone and lacks a portion of them. The sample consists of 75,000 to 95,000 clones, around 90% of them appearing once. Sample: peripheral blood, taken on day 0 of AZD1222 vaccination. The chain has TRBV7-8 and TRBJ1-2; D not resolved. The clonotype was recovered from an adult in good health. The CDR3 DNA follows: TGTGCCAGCAGCCCCGGATTAGCTAACTATGGCTACACCTTC. Translated, it gives CASSPGLANYGYTF.